The clone carrying this TCR beta chain appeared a few times. This table comes from immunoSEQ multiplex PCR, and its TCRdb copy is limited to in-frame clones, with some not included. Here the sample spans just over 90,000 clones, approximately 91% being singletons. Germline V gene lookup returns CDR1 MNHEY and CDR2 SMNVEV (reference sequence). The CDR3 is 15 amino acids. V lost 6 bases and J lost 4; bases outside the gene matches: 12. The data stem from a study of identifying expanded T cells in peripheral blood. The specimen was blood. This chain joins TRBV27 and TRBJ2-7; TRBD1 agrees at 7 bases. This TCR was recovered from a person aged 18 to 75 in good health. The CDR3 bases are TGTGCCAGCAGCTCACTCGGGACAGCTCATTACGAGCAGTACTTC. Its protein product is CASSSLGTAHYEQYF.